Listed below are T cell receptor beta chains from one sample, sequenced in a study of blood T cell repertoires in COVID-19. Using immunoSEQ multiplex PCR, the repertoire was profiled, and TCRdb retains in-frame clones only, with some absent. Seen here are 200,000 to 250,000 clones, about 91% observed once, and the top ten hold around 1.2%. The sequenced sample was peripheral blood. The receptors come from a man aged 25-40 years with acute or convalescent COVID-19. Each CDR3 is given with its conserved first and last residue. Fields, in order: V gene, D gene, clone size, J gene, CDR3 DNA, CDR3 protein. A D gene is named only where the DNA matches it firmly. Size is omitted from some rows. Given values are once, few, many or a class for expanded clones.

V gene: TRBV3-1/TRBV3-2
D gene: NA
clone size: NA
J gene: TRBJ2-5
CDR3 DNA: TGTGCCAGCAGCCAAGGCCAGGGTGGGACCCAGTACTTC
CDR3 protein: CASSQGQGGTQYF

V gene: TRBV6-4
D gene: TRBD1
clone size: once
J gene: TRBJ2-4
CDR3 DNA: TGTGCCAGCAGTGACGGCCTCCGGGACAGGGGGTCGTTTGGTTCTAAAAACATTCAGTACTTC
CDR3 protein: CASSDGLRDRGSFGSKNIQYF

V gene: TRBV4-2
D gene: NA
clone size: NA
J gene: TRBJ1-1
CDR3 DNA: TGTGCCAGCAGCCAAGGGCAGAACACTGAAGCTTTCTTT
CDR3 protein: CASSQGQNTEAFF

V gene: TRBV9
D gene: TRBD2
clone size: NA
J gene: TRBJ2-5
CDR3 DNA: TGTGCCAGCAGCTTTAGCGGGAGCGGCGAGACCCAGTACTTC
CDR3 protein: CASSFSGSGETQYF

V gene: TRBV25-1
D gene: NA
clone size: NA
J gene: TRBJ1-6
CDR3 DNA: TGTGCCAGCAGTGAATCCGGTATGGGGGGGGGCCGTTCACCCCTCCACTTT
CDR3 protein: CASSESGMGGGRSPLHF

V gene: TRBV10-3
D gene: NA
clone size: NA
J gene: TRBJ2-7
CDR3 DNA: TGTGCCACCGGCGGGTCTCGGGCCGAGCAGTACTTC
CDR3 protein: CATGGSRAEQYF

V gene: TRBV9
D gene: NA
clone size: NA
J gene: TRBJ1-6
CDR3 DNA: TGTGCCAGCAGCCCCGGGGTAGTTAGGACCAATTCACCCCTCCACTTT
CDR3 protein: CASSPGVVRTNSPLHF

V gene: TRBV9
D gene: TRBD2
clone size: NA
J gene: TRBJ2-7
CDR3 DNA: TGTGCCAGCAGCTCAAGGACTAGCGGGCTTTCCGAGCAGTACTTC
CDR3 protein: CASSSRTSGLSEQYF

V gene: TRBV15
D gene: TRBD1
clone size: NA
J gene: TRBJ1-2
CDR3 DNA: TGTGCCACCAGCAGAGAGAACTACAGGGGGTTAGGCTACACCTTC
CDR3 protein: CATSRENYRGLGYTF

V gene: TRBV27
D gene: NA
clone size: NA
J gene: TRBJ2-1
CDR3 DNA: TGTGCCAGCTCAGGATTGACCGGCTACAATGAGCAGTTCTTC
CDR3 protein: CASSGLTGYNEQFF

V gene: TRBV19
D gene: NA
clone size: NA
J gene: TRBJ2-7
CDR3 DNA: TGTGCCAGTAGTATAGCCGGCAGGGAAGGGCAGTACTTC
CDR3 protein: CASSIAGREGQYF

V gene: TRBV21-1
D gene: NA
clone size: NA
J gene: TRBJ2-2
CDR3 DNA: TGTGCCACCCAAAAGGTTGGCGGGAGGGCCAATTTAGGCACCGGGGAGCTGTTTTTT
CDR3 protein: CATQKVGGRANLGTGELFF

V gene: TRBV29-1
D gene: NA
clone size: NA
J gene: TRBJ1-2
CDR3 DNA: TGCAGCGTTAGGACAGTCACCAACTATGGCTACACCTTC
CDR3 protein: CSVRTVTNYGYTF

V gene: TRBV5-4
D gene: NA
clone size: NA
J gene: TRBJ2-5
CDR3 DNA: TGTGCCAGCAGCACCCAAGGGGGTCAAGAGACCCAGTACTTC
CDR3 protein: CASSTQGGQETQYF

V gene: TRBV19
D gene: TRBD2
clone size: once
J gene: TRBJ2-1
CDR3 DNA: TGTGCCAGTAGTACCTTGGGAAGCGGGGGGTACGAGCAGTTCTTC
CDR3 protein: CASSTLGSGGYEQFF

V gene: TRBV5-4
D gene: TRBD1
clone size: NA
J gene: TRBJ2-1
CDR3 DNA: TGTGCCAGCAGCTTGAGACAGGGGGCGGAGGAGCAGTTCTTC
CDR3 protein: CASSLRQGAEEQFF

V gene: TRBV2
D gene: TRBD2
clone size: NA
J gene: TRBJ2-3
CDR3 DNA: TGTGCCAGCAAGGACGGGCCTAGCGGATCCACAGATACGCAGTATTTT
CDR3 protein: CASKDGPSGSTDTQYF

V gene: TRBV6-6
D gene: TRBD1
clone size: NA
J gene: TRBJ2-5
CDR3 DNA: TGTGCCAGCAGTCCCCGGACAGGGCCAGAGACCCAGTACTTC
CDR3 protein: CASSPRTGPETQYF

V gene: TRBV29-1
D gene: NA
clone size: NA
J gene: TRBJ2-7
CDR3 DNA: TGCAGCGTTTTAGCGCCGTCTAACGAGCAGTACTTC
CDR3 protein: CSVLAPSNEQYF

V gene: TRBV27
D gene: TRBD1
clone size: NA
J gene: TRBJ1-2
CDR3 DNA: TGTGCCAGCAGTTCACAGGCTAACAGGGGTGGCTACACCTTC
CDR3 protein: CASSSQANRGGYTF

V gene: TRBV18
D gene: TRBD1
clone size: NA
J gene: TRBJ1-6
CDR3 DNA: TGTGCCAGCTCAAGACAGGGGGCAATGGATTCACCCCTCCACTTT
CDR3 protein: CASSRQGAMDSPLHF

V gene: TRBV2
D gene: NA
clone size: NA
J gene: TRBJ2-2
CDR3 DNA: TGTGCCAGCAGGCCCCGGGTTCTCAACACCGGGGAGCTGTTTTTT
CDR3 protein: CASRPRVLNTGELFF

V gene: TRBV19
D gene: NA
clone size: once
J gene: TRBJ1-5
CDR3 DNA: TGTGCCAGTAGTATGGGCCCAGGGAGGAATCAGCCCCAGCATTTT
CDR3 protein: CASSMGPGRNQPQHF

V gene: TRBV7-6
D gene: TRBD1
clone size: NA
J gene: TRBJ1-5
CDR3 DNA: TGTGCCAGCAGCTTAGGGGACAGGGTCAATCAGCCCCAGCATTTT
CDR3 protein: CASSLGDRVNQPQHF

V gene: TRBV7-9
D gene: NA
clone size: NA
J gene: TRBJ1-5
CDR3 DNA: TGTGCCAGCAGCTTAGGGGGCGAAGGGGGCAATCAGCCCCAGCATTTT
CDR3 protein: CASSLGGEGGNQPQHF

V gene: TRBV7-9
D gene: NA
clone size: NA
J gene: TRBJ1-1
CDR3 DNA: TGTGCCAGCAGCTTGGCAGGGGTAGACACTGAAGCTTTCTTT
CDR3 protein: CASSLAGVDTEAFF

V gene: TRBV27
D gene: NA
clone size: NA
J gene: TRBJ2-3
CDR3 DNA: TGTGCCAGCAGTCTAAGCTCTTTGGTAATGACAGATACGCAGTATTTT
CDR3 protein: CASSLSSLVMTDTQYF

V gene: TRBV6-5
D gene: NA
clone size: NA
J gene: TRBJ2-1
CDR3 DNA: TGTGCCAGCAGCCCCTTTCGGGGGATCTACAATGAGCAGTTCTTC
CDR3 protein: CASSPFRGIYNEQFF

V gene: TRBV18
D gene: NA
clone size: NA
J gene: TRBJ1-2
CDR3 DNA: TGTGCCAGCTCACCACCGGCAGCTCAGCCGACTAGGTCTAACTATGGCTACACCTTC
CDR3 protein: CASSPPAAQPTRSNYGYTF